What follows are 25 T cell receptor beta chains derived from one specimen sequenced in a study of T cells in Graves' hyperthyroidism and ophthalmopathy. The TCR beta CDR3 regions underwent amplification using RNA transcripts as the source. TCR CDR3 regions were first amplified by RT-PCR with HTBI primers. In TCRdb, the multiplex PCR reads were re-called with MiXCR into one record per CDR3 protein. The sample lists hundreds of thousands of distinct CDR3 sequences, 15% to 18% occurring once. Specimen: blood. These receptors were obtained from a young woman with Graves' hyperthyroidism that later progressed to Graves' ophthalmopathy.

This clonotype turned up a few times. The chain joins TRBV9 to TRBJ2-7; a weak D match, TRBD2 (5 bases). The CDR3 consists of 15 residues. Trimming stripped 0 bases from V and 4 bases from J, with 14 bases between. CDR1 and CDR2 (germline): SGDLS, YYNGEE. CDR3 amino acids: CASSVETGTGYEQYF. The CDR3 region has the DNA TGTGCCAGCAGCGTAGAAACGGGAACCGGTTACGAGCAGTACTTC. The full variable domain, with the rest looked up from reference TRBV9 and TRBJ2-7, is DSGVTQTPKHLITATGQRVTLRCSPRSGDLSVYWYQQSLDQGLQFLIQYYNGEERAKGNILERFSAQQFPDLHSELNLSSLELGDSALYFCASSVETGTGYEQYFGPGTRLTVT.

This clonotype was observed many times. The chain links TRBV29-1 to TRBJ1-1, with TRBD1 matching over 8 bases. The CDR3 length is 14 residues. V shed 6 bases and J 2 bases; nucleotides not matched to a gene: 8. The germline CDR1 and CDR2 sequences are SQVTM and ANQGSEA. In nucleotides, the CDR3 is TGCAGCGTATTGACAGGGGCGTACAACACTGAAGCTTTCTTT. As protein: CSVLTGAYNTEAFF.

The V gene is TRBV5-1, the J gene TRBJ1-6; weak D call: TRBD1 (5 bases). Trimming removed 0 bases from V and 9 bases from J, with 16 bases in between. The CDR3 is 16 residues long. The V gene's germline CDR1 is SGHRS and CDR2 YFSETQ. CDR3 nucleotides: TGCGCCAGCAGCTTGGGGGGCAGGGTAACGAGTTCACCCCTCCACTTT. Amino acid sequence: CASSLGGRVTSSPLHF.

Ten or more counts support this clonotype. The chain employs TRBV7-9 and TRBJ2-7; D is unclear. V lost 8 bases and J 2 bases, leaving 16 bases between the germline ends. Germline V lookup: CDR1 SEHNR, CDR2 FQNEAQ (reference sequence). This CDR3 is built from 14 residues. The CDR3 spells CASSSQDHPYEQYF. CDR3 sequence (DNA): TGTGCCAGCTCCTCCCAGGACCATCCCTACGAGCAGTACTTC.

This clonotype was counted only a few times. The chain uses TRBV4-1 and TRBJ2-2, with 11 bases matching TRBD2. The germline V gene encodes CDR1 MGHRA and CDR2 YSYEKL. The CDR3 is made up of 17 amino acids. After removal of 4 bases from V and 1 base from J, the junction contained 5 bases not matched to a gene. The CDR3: CASSPRGTSGNTGELFF. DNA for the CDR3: TGCGCCAGCAGCCCTCGGGGGACTAGCGGGAACACCGGGGAGCTGTTTTTT.

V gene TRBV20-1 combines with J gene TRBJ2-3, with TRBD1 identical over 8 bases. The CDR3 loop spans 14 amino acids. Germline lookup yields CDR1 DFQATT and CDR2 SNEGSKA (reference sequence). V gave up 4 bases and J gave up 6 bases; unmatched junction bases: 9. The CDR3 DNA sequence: TGCAGTGCTACCTATGGACAGGGTCCGGATACGCAGTATTTT. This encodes CSATYGQGPDTQYF.

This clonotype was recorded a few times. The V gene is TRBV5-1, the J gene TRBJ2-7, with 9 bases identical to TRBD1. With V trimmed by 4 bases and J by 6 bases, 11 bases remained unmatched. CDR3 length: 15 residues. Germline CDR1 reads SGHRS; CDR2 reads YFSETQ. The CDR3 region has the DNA TGCGCCAGCAGCGCATCCGGGACAGGGTTTTTCGAGCAGTACTTC. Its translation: CASSASGTGFFEQYF.

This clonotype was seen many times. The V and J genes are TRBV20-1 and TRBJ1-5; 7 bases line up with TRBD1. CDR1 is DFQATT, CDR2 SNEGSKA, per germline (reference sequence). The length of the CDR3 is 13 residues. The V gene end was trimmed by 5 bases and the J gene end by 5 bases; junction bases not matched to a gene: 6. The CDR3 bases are TGCAGTGCTTATGGGACAGCAGATCAGCCCCAGCATTTT. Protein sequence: CSAYGTADQPQHF.

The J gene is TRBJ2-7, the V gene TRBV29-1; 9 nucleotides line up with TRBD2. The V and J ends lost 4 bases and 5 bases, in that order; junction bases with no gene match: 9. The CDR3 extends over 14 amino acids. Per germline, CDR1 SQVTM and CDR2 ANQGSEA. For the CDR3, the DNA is TGCAGCGTTGCGGGCGGGGCGGGAGGGAACGAGCAGTACTTC. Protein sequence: CSVAGGAGGNEQYF.

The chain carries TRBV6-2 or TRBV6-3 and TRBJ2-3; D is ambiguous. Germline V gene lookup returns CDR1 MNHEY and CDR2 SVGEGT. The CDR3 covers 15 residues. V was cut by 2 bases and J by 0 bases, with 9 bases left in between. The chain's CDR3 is CASSYRATSTDTQYF. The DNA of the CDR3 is TGTGCCAGCAGTTACAGGGCCACTAGCACAGATACGCAGTATTTT.

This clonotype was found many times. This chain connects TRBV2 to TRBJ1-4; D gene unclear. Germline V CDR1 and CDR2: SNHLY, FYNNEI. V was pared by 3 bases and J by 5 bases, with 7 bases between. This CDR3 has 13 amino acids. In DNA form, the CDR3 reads TGTGCCAGCAGTGACAAGAGGAATGAAAAACTGTTTTTT. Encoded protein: CASSDKRNEKLFF.

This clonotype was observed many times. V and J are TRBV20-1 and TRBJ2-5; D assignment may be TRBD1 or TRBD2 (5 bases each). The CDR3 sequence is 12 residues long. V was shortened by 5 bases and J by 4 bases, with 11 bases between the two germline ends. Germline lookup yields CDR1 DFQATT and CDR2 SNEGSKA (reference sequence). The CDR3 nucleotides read TGCAGTGCTCAATGGGGGTTAGAGACCCAGTACTTC. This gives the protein CSAQWGLETQYF.

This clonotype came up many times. CDR3 DNA sequence: TGTGCCAGCAGTCAGGAATCAGATACGCAGTATTTT. Translating gives CASSQESDTQYF. The V call is TRBV2, the J call TRBJ2-3; D unresolved. The CDR3 covers 12 residues. Germline V gene data show CDR1 as SNHLY and CDR2 as FYNNEI. Trimming pared 5 bases from V and 4 bases from J, leaving 7 bases between.

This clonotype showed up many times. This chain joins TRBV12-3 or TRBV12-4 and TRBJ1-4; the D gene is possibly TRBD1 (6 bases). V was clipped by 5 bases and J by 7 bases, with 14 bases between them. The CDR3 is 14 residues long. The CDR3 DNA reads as TGTGCCAGCAGTCAGCAGGGGATGGGTGAAAAACTGTTTTTT. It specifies CASSQQGMGEKLFF.

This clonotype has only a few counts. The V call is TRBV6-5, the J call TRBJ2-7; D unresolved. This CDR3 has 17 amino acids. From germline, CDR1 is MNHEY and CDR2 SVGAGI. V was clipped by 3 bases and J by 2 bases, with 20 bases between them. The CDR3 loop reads CASSYGPSPRDTYEQYF. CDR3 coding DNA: TGTGCCAGCAGTTATGGCCCTTCGCCTCGCGACACCTACGAGCAGTACTTC.

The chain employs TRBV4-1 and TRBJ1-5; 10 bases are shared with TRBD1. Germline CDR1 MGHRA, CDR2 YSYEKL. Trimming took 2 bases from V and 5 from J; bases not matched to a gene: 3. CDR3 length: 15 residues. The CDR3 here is CASSQPGQGHQPQHF. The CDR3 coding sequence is TGCGCCAGCAGCCAACCGGGACAGGGGCATCAGCCCCAGCATTTT.

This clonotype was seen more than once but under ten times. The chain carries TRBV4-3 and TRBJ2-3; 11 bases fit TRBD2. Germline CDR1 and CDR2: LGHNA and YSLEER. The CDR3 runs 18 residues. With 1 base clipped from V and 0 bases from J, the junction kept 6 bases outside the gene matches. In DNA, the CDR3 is TGCGCCAGCAGCCAAGGGACTAGCGGGCTCTATAGCACAGATACGCAGTATTTT. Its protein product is CASSQGTSGLYSTDTQYF.

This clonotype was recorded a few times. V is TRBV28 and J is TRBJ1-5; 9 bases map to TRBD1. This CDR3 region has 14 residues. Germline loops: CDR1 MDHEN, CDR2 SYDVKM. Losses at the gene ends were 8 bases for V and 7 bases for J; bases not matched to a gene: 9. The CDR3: CASRDRVEGQPQHF. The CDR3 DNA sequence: TGTGCCAGCCGGGACAGGGTTGAAGGGCAGCCCCAGCATTTT.

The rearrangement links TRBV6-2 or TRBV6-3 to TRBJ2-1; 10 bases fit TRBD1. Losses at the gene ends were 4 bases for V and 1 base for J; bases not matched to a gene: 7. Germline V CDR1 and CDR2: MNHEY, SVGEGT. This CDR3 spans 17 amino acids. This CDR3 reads CASSSQGQGLSYNEQFF. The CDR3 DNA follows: TGTGCCAGCAGTTCGCAGGGACAGGGGTTGTCCTACAATGAGCAGTTCTTC.

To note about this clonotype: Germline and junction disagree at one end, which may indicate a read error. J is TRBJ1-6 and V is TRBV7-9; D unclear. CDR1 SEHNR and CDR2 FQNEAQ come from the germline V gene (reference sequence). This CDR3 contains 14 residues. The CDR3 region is CANSLRSGNSPLHF. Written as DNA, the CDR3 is TGTGCCAACAGCCTGCGCTCGGGTAATTCACCCCTCCACTTT.

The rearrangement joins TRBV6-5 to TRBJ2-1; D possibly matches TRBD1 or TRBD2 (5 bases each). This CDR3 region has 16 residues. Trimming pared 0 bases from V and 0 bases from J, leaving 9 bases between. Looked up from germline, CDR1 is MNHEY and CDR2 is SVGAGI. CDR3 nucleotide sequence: TGTGCCAGCAGTTACTCTTGGGGGAGCTCCTACAATGAGCAGTTCTTC. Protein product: CASSYSWGSSYNEQFF.

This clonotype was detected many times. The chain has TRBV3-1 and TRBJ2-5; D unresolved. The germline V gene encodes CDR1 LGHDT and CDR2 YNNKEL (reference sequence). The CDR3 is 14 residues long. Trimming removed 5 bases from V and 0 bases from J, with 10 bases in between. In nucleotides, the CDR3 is TGTGCCAGCAGCAAGGACGGATACCAAGAGACCCAGTACTTC. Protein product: CASSKDGYQETQYF.

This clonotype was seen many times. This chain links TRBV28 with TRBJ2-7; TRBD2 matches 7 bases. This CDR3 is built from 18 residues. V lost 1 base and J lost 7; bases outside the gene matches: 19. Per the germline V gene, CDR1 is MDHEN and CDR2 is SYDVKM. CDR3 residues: CASSLSPSWEGPWMEQYF. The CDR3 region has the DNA TGTGCCAGCAGTTTATCCCCGTCTTGGGAGGGCCCGTGGATGGAGCAGTACTTC.

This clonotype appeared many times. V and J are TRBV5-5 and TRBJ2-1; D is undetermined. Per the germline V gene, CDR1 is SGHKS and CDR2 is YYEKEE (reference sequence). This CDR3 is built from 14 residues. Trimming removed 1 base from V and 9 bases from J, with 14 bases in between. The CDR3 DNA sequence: TGTGCCAGCAGCTTGTACGAGTTTTCGGGTGAGCAGTTCTTC. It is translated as CASSLYEFSGEQFF.

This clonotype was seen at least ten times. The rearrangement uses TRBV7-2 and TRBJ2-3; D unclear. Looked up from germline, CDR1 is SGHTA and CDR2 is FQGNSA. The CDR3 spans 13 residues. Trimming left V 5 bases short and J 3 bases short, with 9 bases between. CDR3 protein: CASSPSRTDTQYF. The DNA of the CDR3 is TGTGCCAGCAGCCCTAGTAGGACAGATACGCAGTATTTT.